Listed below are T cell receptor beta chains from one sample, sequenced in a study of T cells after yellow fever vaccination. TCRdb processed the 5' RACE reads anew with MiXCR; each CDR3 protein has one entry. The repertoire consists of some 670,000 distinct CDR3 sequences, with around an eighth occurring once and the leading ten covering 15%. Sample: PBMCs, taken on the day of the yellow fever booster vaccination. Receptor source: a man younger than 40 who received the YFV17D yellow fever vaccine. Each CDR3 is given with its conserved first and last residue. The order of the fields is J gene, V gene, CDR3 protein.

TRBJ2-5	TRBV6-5	CASSYDKVGVGETQYF
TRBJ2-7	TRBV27	CASSLSGIGEQYF
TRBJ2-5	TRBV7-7	CASSFNTDYRETQYF
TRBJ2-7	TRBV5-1	CASSGTGEQYF
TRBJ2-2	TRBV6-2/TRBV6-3	CASLGRGRNTGELFF
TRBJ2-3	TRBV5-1	CASSSRGTAKTDTQYF
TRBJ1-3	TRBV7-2	CASGTAFSGNTIYF
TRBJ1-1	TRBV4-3	CASSQDPGGYTEAFF
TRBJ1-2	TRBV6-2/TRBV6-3	CASSYEGQNYYGYTF
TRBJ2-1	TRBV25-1	CASGVVGGGGSYNEQFF
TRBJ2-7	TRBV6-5	CASSYRGSYEQYF
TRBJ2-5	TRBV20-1	CSARTGGRETQYF
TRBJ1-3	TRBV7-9	CASSPTAGSGNTIYF
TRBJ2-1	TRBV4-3	CASSHYRREQFF
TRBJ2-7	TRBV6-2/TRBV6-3	CASNTGHLVYEQYF
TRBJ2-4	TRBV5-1	CASSTTLAKNIQYF
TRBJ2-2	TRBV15	CATRKGAGELFF
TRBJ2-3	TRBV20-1	CSVMPPGPQPTDTQYF
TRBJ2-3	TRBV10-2	CASGLAGAGDTQYF
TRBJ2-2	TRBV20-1	CSARGTGRGTGELFF
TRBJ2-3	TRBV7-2	CASSPQSAGGSTDTQYF
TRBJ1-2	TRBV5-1	CASSYDTLGPTF
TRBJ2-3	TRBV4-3	CASSQDHQRGRATDTQYF
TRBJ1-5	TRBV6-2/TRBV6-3	CASSFSQGGQPQHF
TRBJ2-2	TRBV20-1	CSARRPRPPGELFF
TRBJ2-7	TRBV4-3	CASSQRYMVTGEGYEQYF
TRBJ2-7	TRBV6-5	CASRRAYRESYEQYF
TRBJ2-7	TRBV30	CAWSKGSPSEQYF
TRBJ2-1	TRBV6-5	CASSYLWGSRNEQFF
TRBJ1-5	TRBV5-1	CASSWTGEGAQPQHF
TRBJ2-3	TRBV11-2	CASSLVGEAGVPDTQYF
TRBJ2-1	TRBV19	CASSRTSGMTYNEQFF
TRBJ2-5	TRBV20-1	CSATRTGWTGETQYF
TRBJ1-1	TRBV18	CASSNRDTEAFF
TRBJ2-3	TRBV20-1	CSARQQNRGYGDTQYF
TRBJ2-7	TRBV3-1	CASSQDRHTYEQYF
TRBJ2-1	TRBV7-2	CASSLGGGTSLFF
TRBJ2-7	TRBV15	CATSTQLVGEQYF
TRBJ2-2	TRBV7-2	CASSPKLVNTRVFF
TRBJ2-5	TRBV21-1	CASSKARLAGEAQYF
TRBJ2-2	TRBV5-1	CASTTLNTGELFF